This T cell receptor beta chain was retrieved from a study of T cell responses to AZD1222 COVID-19 vaccine. At the level of the study: Second-dose timings of about 4 or about 12 weeks were pooled.

Profiling relied on immunoSEQ multiplex PCR, and the TCRdb table lists in-frame clones only, not all of them. Among roughly 140,000 clones, around 91% were seen once, and the ten largest hold roughly 4.6%. Germline lookup yields CDR1 LNHDA and CDR2 SQIVND (reference sequence). The CDR3 covers 15 residues. Trimming pared 6 bases from V and 4 bases from J, leaving 16 bases between. General study points: Regions 160-218 and 743-854 held dominance among vaccine-associated CD4 TCRs, which spanned spike. It was only after the peak T cell response that any repertoires were sampled. Nearly half of unique spike-specific TCRs reportedly avoided B.1.351 and B.1.1.7 mutated regions.

Comments on this clone: The antigen is undetermined.

The starting material was peripheral blood, obtained on day 0 of AZD1222 vaccination. The genes are TRBV19 and TRBJ1-5, with D perhaps TRBD1 (6 bases). The clonotype comes from an adult in good health. CDR3 in DNA: TGTGCCAGTAGCGACAAACAGGGTTCTAATCAGCCCCAGCATTTT. The encoded protein is CASSDKQGSNQPQHF.